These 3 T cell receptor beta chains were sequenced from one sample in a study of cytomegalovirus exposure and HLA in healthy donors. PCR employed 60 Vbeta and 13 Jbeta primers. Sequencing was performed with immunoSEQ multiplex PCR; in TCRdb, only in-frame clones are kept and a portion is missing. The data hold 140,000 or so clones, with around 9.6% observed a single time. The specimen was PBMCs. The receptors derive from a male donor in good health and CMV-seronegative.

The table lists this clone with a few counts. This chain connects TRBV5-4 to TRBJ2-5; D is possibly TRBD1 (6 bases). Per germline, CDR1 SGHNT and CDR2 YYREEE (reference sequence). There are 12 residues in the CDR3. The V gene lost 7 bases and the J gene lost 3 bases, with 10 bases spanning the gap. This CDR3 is CASGSGEETQYF. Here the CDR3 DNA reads TGTGCCAGCGGTTCAGGGGAAGAGACCCAGTACTTC.

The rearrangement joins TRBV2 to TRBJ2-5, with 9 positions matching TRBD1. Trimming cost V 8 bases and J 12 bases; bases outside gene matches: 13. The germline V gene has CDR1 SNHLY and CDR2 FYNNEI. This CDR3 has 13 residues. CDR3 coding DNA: TGTGCCAGCTCGGGACAGGGAGTTAATGGGGAGTACTTC. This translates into CASSGQGVNGEYF.

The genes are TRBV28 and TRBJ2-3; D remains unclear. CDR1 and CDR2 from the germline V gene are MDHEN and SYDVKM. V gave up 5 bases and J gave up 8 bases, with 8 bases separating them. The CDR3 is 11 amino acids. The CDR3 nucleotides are TGTGCCAGCAGTGGCCGAGGTACGCAGTATTTT. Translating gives CASSGRGTQYF.